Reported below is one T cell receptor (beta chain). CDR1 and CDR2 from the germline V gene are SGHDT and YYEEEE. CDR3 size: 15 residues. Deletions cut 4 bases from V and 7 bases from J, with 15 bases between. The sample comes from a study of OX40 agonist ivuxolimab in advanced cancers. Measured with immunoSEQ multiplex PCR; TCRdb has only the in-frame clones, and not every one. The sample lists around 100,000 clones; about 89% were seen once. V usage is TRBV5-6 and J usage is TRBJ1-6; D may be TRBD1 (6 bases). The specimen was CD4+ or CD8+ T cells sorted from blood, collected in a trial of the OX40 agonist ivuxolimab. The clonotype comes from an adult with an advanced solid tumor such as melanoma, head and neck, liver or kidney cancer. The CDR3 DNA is TGTGCCAGCAGCATGTGGGGGGCGGCAAATTCACCCCTCCACTTT. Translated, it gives CASSMWGAANSPLHF.